This is a list of T cell receptor beta chains from one sample in a study of blood T cell repertoires in COVID-19. Produced via immunoSEQ multiplex PCR; TCRdb's table is partial and in-frame only. In the table there are more than 250,000 clones, more than 75% of which are singletons. The source material was peripheral blood. These receptors all come from a woman aged 45-65 years with acute or convalescent COVID-19. The CDR3 runs from the conserved cysteine through the conserved F or W. Fields, in order: V gene, D gene, clone size, J gene, CDR3 protein, CDR3 DNA. The D gene is left open where the match is weak. Clone size is given for some rows only: seen once, a few or many times, or a class if the clone is expanded.

TRBV7-3,NA,NA,TRBJ2-1,CASSFRPHGDNEQFF,TGTGCCAGCAGCTTCCGGCCACATGGAGACAATGAGCAGTTCTTC
TRBV7-9,NA,once,TRBJ2-7,CASSFFGTGTYSYEQYF,TGTGCCAGCAGCTTTTTTGGTACCGGGACATACTCCTACGAGCAGTACTTC
TRBV30,NA,NA,TRBJ1-5,CAWSPLSGNNQPQHF,TGTGCCTGGAGTCCCCTTTCAGGGAACAATCAGCCCCAGCATTTT
TRBV4-3,TRBD1,NA,TRBJ1-5,CASSLRTGDQPQHF,TGCGCCAGCAGCCTCCGGACAGGGGATCAGCCCCAGCATTTT
TRBV25-1,TRBD2,NA,TRBJ2-2,CASSEASGYTGELFF,TGTGCCAGCAGTGAGGCTAGCGGATACACCGGGGAGCTGTTTTTT
TRBV28,TRBD1,few,TRBJ2-7,CASSAGPGQASYEQYF,TGTGCCAGCAGCGCCGGCCCGGGACAGGCATCCTACGAGCAGTACTTC
TRBV3-1/TRBV3-2,TRBD2,NA,TRBJ2-7,CASSHTRASGKSYEQYF,TGTGCCAGCAGCCATACCCGGGCTAGCGGGAAATCCTACGAGCAGTACTTC
TRBV5-1,TRBD1,NA,TRBJ1-1,CASSLTGTGTTEAFF,TGCGCCAGCAGCCTAACCGGGACAGGAACGACTGAAGCTTTCTTT
TRBV6-4,NA,NA,TRBJ1-1,CASREEPRNTEAFF,TGTGCCAGCAGGGAGGAACCCAGAAACACTGAAGCTTTCTTT
TRBV19,NA,NA,TRBJ2-7,CATQGTFYEQYF,TGTGCCACCCAAGGGACTTTCTACGAGCAGTACTTC
TRBV3-1/TRBV3-2,TRBD1,NA,TRBJ2-7,CASSPAGTGLRYEQYF,TGTGCCAGCAGCCCCGCCGGGACAGGTCTTCGTTACGAGCAGTACTTC
TRBV11-3,TRBD1,NA,TRBJ1-3,CASSAGQANSGNTIYF,TGTGCCAGCAGCGCGGGACAGGCCAACTCTGGAAACACCATATATTTT
TRBV27,TRBD1,NA,TRBJ1-1,CASRPQGVTEAFF,TGTGCCAGCAGGCCGCAGGGGGTCACTGAAGCTTTCTTT